The source of this TCR beta chain is a study of identical twins. TCRdb called the 5' RACE reads again in MiXCR, with one record for every CDR3 protein. The repertoire consists of about 390,000 distinct CDR3 sequences, with approximately 8.8% occurring once and the leading ten covering approximately 8.9%. Source material: naive T cells sorted from blood. The source is a woman aged 50 to 60 in good health.

CDR3 sequence (DNA): TGTGCCAGCAGCCCGGGACAGGGGGCCGAGCAGTACTTC. Protein sequence: CASSPGQGAEQYF. V usage is TRBV7-3 and J usage is TRBJ2-7; 12 bases map to TRBD1. The trim removed 5 bases at V and 6 bases at J, leaving 2 bases unmatched. The CDR3 has 13 amino acids. Germline assignment: CDR1 SGHTA and CDR2 FQGTGA. The full variable domain, completed using reference TRBV7-3 and TRBJ2-7, is GAGVSQTPSNKVTEKGKYVELRCDPISGHTALYWYRQSLGQGPEFLIYFQGTGAADDSGLPNDRFFAVRPEGSVSTLKIQRTERGDSAVYLCASSPGQGAEQYFGPGTRLTVT.